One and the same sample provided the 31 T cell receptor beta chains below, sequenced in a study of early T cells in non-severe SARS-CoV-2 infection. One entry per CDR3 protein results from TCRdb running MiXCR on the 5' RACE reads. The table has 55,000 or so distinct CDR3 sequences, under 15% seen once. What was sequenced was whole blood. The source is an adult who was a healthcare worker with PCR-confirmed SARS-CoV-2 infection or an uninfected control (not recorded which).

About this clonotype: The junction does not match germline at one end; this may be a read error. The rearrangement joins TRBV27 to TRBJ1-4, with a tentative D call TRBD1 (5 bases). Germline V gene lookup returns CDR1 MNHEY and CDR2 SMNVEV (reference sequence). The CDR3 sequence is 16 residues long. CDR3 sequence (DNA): TGTGCCAGCAGTAGGACACTTTTTGGAACTAATGAAAATCTGTTTTTT. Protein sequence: CASSRTLFGTNENLFF.

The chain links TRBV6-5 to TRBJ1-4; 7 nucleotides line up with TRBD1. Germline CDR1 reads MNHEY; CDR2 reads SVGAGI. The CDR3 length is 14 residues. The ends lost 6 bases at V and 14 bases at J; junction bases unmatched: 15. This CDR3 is CASRKTGSGEGLFF. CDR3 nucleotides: TGTGCCAGCAGAAAGACAGGGAGCGGGGAAGGGCTGTTTTTT.

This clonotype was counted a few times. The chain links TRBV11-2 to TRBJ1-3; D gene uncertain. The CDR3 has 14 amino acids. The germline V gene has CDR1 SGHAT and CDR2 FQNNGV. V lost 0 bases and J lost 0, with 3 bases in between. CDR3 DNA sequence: TGTGCCAGCAGCTTAGACCGCTCTGGAAACACCATATATTTT. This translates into CASSLDRSGNTIYF.

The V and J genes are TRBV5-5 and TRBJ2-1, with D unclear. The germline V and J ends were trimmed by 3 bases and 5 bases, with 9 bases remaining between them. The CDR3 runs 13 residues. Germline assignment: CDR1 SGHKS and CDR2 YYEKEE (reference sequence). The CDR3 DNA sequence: TGTGCCAGCAGCTCCGGCCCCGACAATGAGCAGTTCTTC. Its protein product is CASSSGPDNEQFF.

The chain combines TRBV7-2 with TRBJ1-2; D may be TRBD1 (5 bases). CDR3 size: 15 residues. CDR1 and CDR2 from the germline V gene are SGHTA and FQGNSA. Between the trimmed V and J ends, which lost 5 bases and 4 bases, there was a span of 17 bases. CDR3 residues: CASSPARQGGYGYTF. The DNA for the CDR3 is TGTGCCAGCAGCCCGGCACGGCAGGGTGGCTATGGCTACACCTTC.

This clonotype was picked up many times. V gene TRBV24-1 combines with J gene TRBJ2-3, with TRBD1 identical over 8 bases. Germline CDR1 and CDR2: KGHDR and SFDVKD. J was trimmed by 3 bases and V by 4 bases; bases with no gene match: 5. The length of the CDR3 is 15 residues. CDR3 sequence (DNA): TGTGCCACCAGTGACAGACAGGGGTCGACAGATACGCAGTATTTT. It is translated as CATSDRQGSTDTQYF.

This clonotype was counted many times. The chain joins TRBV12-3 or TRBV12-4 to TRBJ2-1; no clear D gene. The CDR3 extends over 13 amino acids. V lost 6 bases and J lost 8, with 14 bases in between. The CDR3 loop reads CASSGRTSHEQFF. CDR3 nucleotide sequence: TGTGCCAGCAGCGGGCGAACGTCCCATGAGCAGTTCTTC.

CDR3 nucleotides: TGTGCCAGCAGCCAAGATGAGCGGGGCAACACAGATACGCAGTATTTT. Translating gives CASSQDERGNTDTQYF. The V gene is TRBV3-1, the J gene TRBJ2-3; 7 bases align to TRBD2. Unmatched junction bases numbered 5, after V lost 0 bases and J lost 2 bases. The CDR3 extends over 16 amino acids. Per germline, CDR1 LGHDT and CDR2 YNNKEL (reference sequence).

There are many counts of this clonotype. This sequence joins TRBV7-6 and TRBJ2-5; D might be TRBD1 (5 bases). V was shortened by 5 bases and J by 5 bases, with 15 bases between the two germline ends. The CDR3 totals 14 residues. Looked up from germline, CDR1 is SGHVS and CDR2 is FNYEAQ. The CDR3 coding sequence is TGTGCCAGCAGCCGCAGCAGGGATAGTGAGACCCAGTACTTC. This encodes CASSRSRDSETQYF.

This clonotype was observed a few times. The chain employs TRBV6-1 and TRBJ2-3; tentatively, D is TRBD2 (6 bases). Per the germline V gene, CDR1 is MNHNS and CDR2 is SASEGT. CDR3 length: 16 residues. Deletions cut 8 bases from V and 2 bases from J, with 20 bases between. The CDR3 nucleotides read TGTGCCAGCGTGTCTAGCGCGATGGTATACACAGATACGCAGTATTTT. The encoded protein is CASVSSAMVYTDTQYF.

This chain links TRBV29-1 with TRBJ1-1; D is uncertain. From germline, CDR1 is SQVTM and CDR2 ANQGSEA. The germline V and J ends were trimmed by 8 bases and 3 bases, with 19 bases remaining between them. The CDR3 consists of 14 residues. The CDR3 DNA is TGCAGCAACCGGTTCCTACTTAGGGACACTGAAGCTTTCTTT. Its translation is CSNRFLLRDTEAFF.

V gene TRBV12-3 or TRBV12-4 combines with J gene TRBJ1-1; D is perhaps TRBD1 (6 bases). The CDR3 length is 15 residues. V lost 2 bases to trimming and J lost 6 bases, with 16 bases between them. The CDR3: CASSLLVRGRAEAFF. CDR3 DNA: TGTGCCAGCAGTTTATTGGTCAGGGGAAGGGCTGAAGCTTTCTTT.

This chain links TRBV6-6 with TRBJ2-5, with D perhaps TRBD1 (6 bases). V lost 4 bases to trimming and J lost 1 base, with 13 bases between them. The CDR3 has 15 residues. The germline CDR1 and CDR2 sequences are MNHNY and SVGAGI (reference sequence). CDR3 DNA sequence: TGTGCCAGCAGTTCGTTTGGCAGGGGCCAAGAGACCCAGTACTTC. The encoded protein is CASSSFGRGQETQYF.

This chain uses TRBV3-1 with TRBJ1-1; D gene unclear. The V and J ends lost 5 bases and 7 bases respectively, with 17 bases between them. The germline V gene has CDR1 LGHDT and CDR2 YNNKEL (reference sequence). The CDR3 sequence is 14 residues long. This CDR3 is CASSYRGVSGEAFF. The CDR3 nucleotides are TGTGCCAGCAGCTACCGCGGCGTCTCCGGTGAAGCTTTCTTT.

The CDR3 loop is CASSLVPRRPLQTGTEKNIQYF. The CDR3 bases are TGTGCCAGCAGCTTGGTACCCCGCCGCCCCCTCCAAACCGGGACAGAGAAAAACATTCAGTACTTC. The gene calls are TRBV5-8 and TRBJ2-4; the match to TRBD1 covers 7 bases. Germline V lookup: CDR1 SGHTS, CDR2 YDEGEE. V was clipped by 0 bases and J by 4 bases; unmatched bases: 25. The CDR3 has 22 amino acids.

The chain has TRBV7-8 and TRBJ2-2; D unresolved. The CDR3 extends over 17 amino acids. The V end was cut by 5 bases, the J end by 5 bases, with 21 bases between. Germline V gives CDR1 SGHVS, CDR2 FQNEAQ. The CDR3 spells CASSPRVGSVRTGELFF. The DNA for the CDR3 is TGTGCCAGCAGCCCACGCGTAGGGTCAGTACGGACCGGGGAGCTGTTTTTT. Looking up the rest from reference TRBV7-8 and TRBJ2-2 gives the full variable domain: GAGVSQSPRYKVAKRGQDVALRCDPISGHVSLFWYQQALGQGPEFLTYFQNEAQLDKSGLPSDRFFAERPEGSVSTLKIQRTQQEDSAVYLCASSPRVGSVRTGELFFGEGSRLTVL.

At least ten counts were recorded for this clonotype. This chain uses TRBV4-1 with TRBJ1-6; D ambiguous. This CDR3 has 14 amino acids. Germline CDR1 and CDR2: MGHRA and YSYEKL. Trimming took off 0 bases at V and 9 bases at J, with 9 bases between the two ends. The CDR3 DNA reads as TGCGCCAGCAGCCAAGACCCTCCCAGTTCACCCCTCCACTTT. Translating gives CASSQDPPSSPLHF.

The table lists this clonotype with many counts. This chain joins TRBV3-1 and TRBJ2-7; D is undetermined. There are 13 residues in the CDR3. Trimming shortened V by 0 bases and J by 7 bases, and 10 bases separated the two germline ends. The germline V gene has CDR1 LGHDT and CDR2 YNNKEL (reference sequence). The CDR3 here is CASSQDLLGEQYF. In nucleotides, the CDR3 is TGTGCCAGCAGCCAAGATCTCCTCGGAGAGCAGTACTTC.

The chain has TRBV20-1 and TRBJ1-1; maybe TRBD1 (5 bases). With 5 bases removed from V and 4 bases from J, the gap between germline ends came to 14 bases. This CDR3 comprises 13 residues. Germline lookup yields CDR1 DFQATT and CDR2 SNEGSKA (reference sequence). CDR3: CSALGPGGTEAFF. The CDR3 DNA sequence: TGCAGTGCTCTTGGGCCGGGGGGCACTGAAGCTTTCTTT.

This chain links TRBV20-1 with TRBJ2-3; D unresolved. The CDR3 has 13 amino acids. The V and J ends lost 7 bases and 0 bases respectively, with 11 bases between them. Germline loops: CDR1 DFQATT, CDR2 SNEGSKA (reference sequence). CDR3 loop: CSVTSGSTDTQYF. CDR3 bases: TGCAGTGTTACCTCCGGGAGCACAGATACGCAGTATTTT.

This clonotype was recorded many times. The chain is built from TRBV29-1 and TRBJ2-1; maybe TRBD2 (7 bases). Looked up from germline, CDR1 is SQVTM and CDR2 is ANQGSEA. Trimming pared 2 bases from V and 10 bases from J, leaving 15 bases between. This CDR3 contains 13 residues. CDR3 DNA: TGCAGCGTTGAAAAGGGGGGGACCGGAGAGCAGTTCTTC. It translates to CSVEKGGTGEQFF.

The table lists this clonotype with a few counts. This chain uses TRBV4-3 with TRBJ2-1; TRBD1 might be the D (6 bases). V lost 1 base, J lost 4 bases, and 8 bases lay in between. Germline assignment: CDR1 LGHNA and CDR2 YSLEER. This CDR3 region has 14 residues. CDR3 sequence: CASSQGTGYNEQFF. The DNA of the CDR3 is TGCGCCAGCAGCCAAGGAACAGGGTACAATGAGCAGTTCTTC.

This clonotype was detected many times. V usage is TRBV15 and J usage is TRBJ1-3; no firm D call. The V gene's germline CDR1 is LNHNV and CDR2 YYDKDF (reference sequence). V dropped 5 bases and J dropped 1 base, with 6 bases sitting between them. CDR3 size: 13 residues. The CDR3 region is CATSLESGNTIYF. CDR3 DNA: TGTGCCACCAGCTTAGAGTCTGGAAACACCATATATTTT.

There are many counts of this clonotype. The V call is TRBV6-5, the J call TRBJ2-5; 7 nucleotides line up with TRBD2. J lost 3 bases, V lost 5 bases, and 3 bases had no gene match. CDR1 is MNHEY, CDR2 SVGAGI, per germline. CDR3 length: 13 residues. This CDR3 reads CASSPGLEETQYF. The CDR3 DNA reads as TGTGCCAGCAGTCCCGGACTAGAAGAGACCCAGTACTTC.

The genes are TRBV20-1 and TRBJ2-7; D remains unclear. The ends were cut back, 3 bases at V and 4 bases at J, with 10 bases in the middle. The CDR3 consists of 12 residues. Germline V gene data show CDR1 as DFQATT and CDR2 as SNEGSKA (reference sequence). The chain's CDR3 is CSASETGYEQYF. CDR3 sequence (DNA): TGCAGTGCTAGCGAGACTGGGTACGAGCAGTACTTC.

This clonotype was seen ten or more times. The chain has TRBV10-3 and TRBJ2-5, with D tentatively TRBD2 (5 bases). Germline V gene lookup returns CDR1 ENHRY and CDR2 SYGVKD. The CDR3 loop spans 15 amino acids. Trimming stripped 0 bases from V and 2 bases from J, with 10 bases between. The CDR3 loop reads CAISESRLPQETQYF. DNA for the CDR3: TGTGCCATCAGTGAGTCAAGACTACCTCAAGAGACCCAGTACTTC.

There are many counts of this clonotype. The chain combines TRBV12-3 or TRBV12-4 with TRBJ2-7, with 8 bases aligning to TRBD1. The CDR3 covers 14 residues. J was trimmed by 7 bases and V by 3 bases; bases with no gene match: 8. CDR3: CASSLSGTGGEQYF. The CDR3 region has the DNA TGTGCCAGCAGTTTGTCCGGGACAGGAGGGGAGCAGTACTTC.

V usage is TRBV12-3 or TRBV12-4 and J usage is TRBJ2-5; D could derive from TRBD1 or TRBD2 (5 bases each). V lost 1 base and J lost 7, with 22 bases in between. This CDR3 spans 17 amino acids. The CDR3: CASSLGTLGSTGGTQYF. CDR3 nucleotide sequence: TGTGCCAGCAGTTTAGGAACCCTAGGCTCTACTGGGGGGACCCAGTACTTC.

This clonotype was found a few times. CDR3 sequence: CSARKPSGAYETQYF. CDR3 nucleotide sequence: TGCAGTGCTAGAAAGCCTAGCGGGGCCTACGAGACCCAGTACTTC. V is TRBV20-1 and J is TRBJ2-5, with 9 nucleotides matching TRBD2. Trimming removed 2 bases from V and 5 bases from J; junction bases left unmatched: 9. Germline CDR1 is DFQATT and CDR2 is SNEGSKA (reference sequence). This CDR3 has 15 amino acids.

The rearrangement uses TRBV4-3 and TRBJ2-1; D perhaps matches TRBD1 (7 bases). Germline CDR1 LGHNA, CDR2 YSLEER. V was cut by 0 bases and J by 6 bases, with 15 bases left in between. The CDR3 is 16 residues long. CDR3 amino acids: CASSQDQAGGRNEQFF. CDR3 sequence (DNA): TGCGCCAGCAGCCAAGATCAGGCAGGGGGGCGCAATGAGCAGTTCTTC.

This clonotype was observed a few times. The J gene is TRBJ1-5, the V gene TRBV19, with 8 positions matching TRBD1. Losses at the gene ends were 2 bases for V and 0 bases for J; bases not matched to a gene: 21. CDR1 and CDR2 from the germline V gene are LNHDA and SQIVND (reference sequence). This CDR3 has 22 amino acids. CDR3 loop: CASSISTPDRGVLLYSNQPQHF. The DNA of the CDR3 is TGTGCCAGTAGTATAAGTACCCCTGACAGGGGCGTATTACTATATAGCAATCAGCCCCAGCATTTT.